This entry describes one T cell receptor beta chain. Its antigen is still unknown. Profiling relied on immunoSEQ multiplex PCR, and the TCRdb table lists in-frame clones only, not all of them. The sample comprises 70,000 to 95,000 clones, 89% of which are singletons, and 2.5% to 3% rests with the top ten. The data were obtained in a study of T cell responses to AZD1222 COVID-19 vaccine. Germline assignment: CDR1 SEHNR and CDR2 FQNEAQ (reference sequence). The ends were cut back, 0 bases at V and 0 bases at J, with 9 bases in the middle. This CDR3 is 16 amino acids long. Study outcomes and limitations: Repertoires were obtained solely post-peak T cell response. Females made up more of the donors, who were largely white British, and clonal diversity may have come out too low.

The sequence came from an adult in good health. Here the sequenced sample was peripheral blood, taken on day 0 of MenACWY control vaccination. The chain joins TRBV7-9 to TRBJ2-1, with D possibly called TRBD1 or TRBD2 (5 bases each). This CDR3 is CASSLAGTSSYNEQFF. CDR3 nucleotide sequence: TGTGCCAGCAGCTTAGCGGGGACCAGCTCCTACAATGAGCAGTTCTTC.